Shown below are 14 T cell receptor beta chains from a single sample sequenced in a study of patients and donors after allogeneic stem cell transplantation. MiXCR was run by TCRdb on the RT-PCR reads, yielding one entry per CDR3 protein. This table has tens of thousands of distinct CDR3 sequences, approximately 5.2% appearing once. Source material: blood, either unsorted or a sorted T cell fraction (not recorded which). The receptors derive from a human donor who was either an allogeneic HSCT recipient or a stem cell or donor lymphocyte infusion donor (not recorded which). It is not recorded whose cells these are; they may come from a transplant donor.

The chain recombines TRBV15 with TRBJ1-2; D ambiguous. V lost 0 bases, J lost 5 bases, and 4 bases lay in between. This CDR3 has 12 amino acids. The germline gives CDR1 LNHNV, CDR2 YYDKDF (reference sequence). The CDR3 sequence: CATSRDQYGYTF. CDR3 DNA: TGTGCCACCAGCAGAGATCAATATGGCTACACCTTC. Looking up the rest from reference TRBV15 and TRBJ1-2 gives the full variable domain: DAMVIQNPRYQVTQFGKPVTLSCSQTLNHNVMYWYQQKSSQAPKLLFHYYDKDFNNEADTPDNFQSRRPNTSFCFLDIRSPGLGDTAMYLCATSRDQYGYTFGSGTRLTVV.

This clonotype was picked up a small number of times. This chain connects TRBV18 to TRBJ1-5; no clear D. Germline CDR1 is KGHSH and CDR2 is LQKENI. V was pared by 3 bases and J by 2 bases, with 11 bases between. This CDR3 has 15 residues. The CDR3 is CASSPLGVGNQPQHF. CDR3 bases: TGTGCCAGCTCACCCCTTGGGGTAGGCAATCAGCCCCAGCATTTT.

In this sample, this clonotype turned up many times. V and J are TRBV29-1 and TRBJ2-1; possibly TRBD1 for D (6 bases). The CDR3 has 15 residues. Per germline, CDR1 SQVTM and CDR2 ANQGSEA. V was cut by 3 bases and J by 9 bases, with 21 bases left in between. CDR3 DNA: TGCAGCGTTGATCCCAGGGGATGGTCTGGGGGTGAGCAGTTCTTC. This encodes CSVDPRGWSGGEQFF.

This clonotype occurred a few times. CDR3 in amino acids: CASSLAATGDGRNSPLHF. The DNA of the CDR3 is TGTGCCAGCAGCTTAGCCGCTACAGGGGACGGAAGGAATTCACCCCTCCACTTT. The chain couples TRBV7-6 to TRBJ1-6; 7 bases fit TRBD1. The V gene end was trimmed by 0 bases and the J gene end by 7 bases; junction bases not matched to a gene: 12. The CDR3 runs 18 residues. Germline CDR1 and CDR2: SGHVS and FNYEAQ.

Of note for this clonotype: One base separates it from a far larger clone, so it is likely a read error. V is TRBV7-6 and J is TRBJ2-1; D is uncertain. The CDR3 is 15 residues long. Trimming pared 2 bases from V and 0 bases from J, leaving 8 bases between. The germline CDR1 and CDR2 sequences are SGHVS and FNYEAQ. The CDR3 sequence: CASSLSESSYNEQFF. As DNA, the CDR3 is TGTGCCAGCAGCTTATCCGAGAGCTCCTACAATGAGCAGTTCTTC.

Ten or more counts support this clonotype. The chain carries TRBV28 and TRBJ2-1, with D maybe TRBD2 (5 bases). CDR1 is MDHEN and CDR2 is SYDVKM in the germline V gene. This CDR3 spans 14 amino acids. Trimming shortened V by 2 bases and J by 5 bases, and 10 bases separated the two germline ends. CDR3 nucleotide sequence: TGTGCCAGCAGTTTACCAGCGGCCAACAATGAGCAGTTCTTC. It codes for CASSLPAANNEQFF.

This clonotype has a handful of counts. V usage is TRBV9 and J usage is TRBJ2-5; 9 bases are shared with TRBD2. Germline CDR1 and CDR2: SGDLS and YYNGEE. Trimming cost V 3 bases and J 0 bases; bases outside gene matches: 3. The CDR3 has 15 residues. The CDR3 DNA is TGTGCCAGCAGCGCTCTAGCGGGGTACCAAGAGACCCAGTACTTC. Protein: CASSALAGYQETQYF.

This clonotype was counted at least ten times. The rearrangement links TRBV27 to TRBJ1-2; D possibly corresponds to TRBD1 (5 bases). V was shortened by 0 bases and J by 5 bases, with 10 bases between the two germline ends. The CDR3 extends over 14 amino acids. The germline CDR1 and CDR2 sequences are MNHEY and SMNVEV (reference sequence). The CDR3: CASSLSAGIYGYTF. The CDR3 DNA reads as TGTGCCAGCAGTTTATCGGCAGGGATATATGGCTACACCTTC.

This clonotype was counted at least ten times. The V call is TRBV18, the J call TRBJ2-1; tentatively, D is TRBD1 (6 bases). Trimming took 2 bases from V and 4 from J, leaving 12 bases between them. Germline V gene lookup returns CDR1 KGHSH and CDR2 LQKENI. This CDR3 is built from 15 residues. CDR3 region: CASSPEWGPYNEQFF. DNA for the CDR3: TGTGCCAGCTCACCAGAATGGGGGCCGTACAATGAGCAGTTCTTC.

In this sample, this clonotype turned up many times. The chain joins TRBV2 to TRBJ2-1; 7 bases align to TRBD2. Germline assignment: CDR1 SNHLY and CDR2 FYNNEI. The CDR3 sequence is 14 residues long. J lost 6 bases, V lost 7 bases, and 9 bases had no gene match. In DNA form, the CDR3 reads TGTGCCAGCACCCTGGCGGGGGAGGGCAATGAGCAGTTCTTC. Its translation is CASTLAGEGNEQFF. Full variable domain (missing parts from reference TRBV2 and TRBJ2-1): EPEVTQTPSHQVTQMGQEVILRCVPISNHLYFYWYRQILGQKVEFLVSFYNNEISEKSEIFDDQFSVERPDGSNFTLKIRSTKLEDSAMYFCASTLAGEGNEQFFGPGTRLTVL.

The rearrangement uses TRBV5-1 and TRBJ2-1; possibly TRBD1 or TRBD2 for D (5 bases each). This CDR3 region has 15 residues. Trimming removed 1 base from V and 5 bases from J, with 13 bases in between. The germline V gene has CDR1 SGHRS and CDR2 YFSETQ. The CDR3 sequence: CASSLLGPTNNEQFF. CDR3 coding DNA: TGCGCCAGCAGCTTGTTGGGACCAACGAACAATGAGCAGTTCTTC.

This clonotype came up many times. V usage is TRBV5-1 and J usage is TRBJ2-1; a possible D gene is TRBD2 (6 bases). The germline gives CDR1 SGHRS, CDR2 YFSETQ. The germline V and J ends were trimmed by 0 bases and 3 bases, with 10 bases remaining between them. The CDR3 contains 15 residues. CDR3 in DNA: TGCGCCAGCAGCTTGGACGGGAGTGTCTACAATGAGCAGTTCTTC. This translates into CASSLDGSVYNEQFF.

This clonotype has a handful of counts. V gene TRBV10-3 combines with J gene TRBJ2-6, with 10 bases that match TRBD1. This CDR3 comprises 19 residues. Losses at the gene ends were 10 bases for V and 1 base for J; bases not matched to a gene: 16. Germline lookup yields CDR1 ENHRY and CDR2 SYGVKD. The CDR3 loop reads CATKAAGTGVISGANVLTF. The CDR3 coding sequence is TGTGCCACCAAAGCGGCCGGGACAGGGGTAATTTCTGGGGCCAACGTCCTGACTTTC.

At least ten counts were recorded for this clonotype. The V and J genes are TRBV19 and TRBJ2-3; TRBD2 matches at 11 bases. CDR3 length equals 12 residues. Germline CDR1 LNHDA, CDR2 SQIVND (reference sequence). The junction had 2 bases not matched to a gene; V was cut back by 6 bases and J by 9 bases. CDR3 nucleotide sequence: TGTGCCAGTAGACTAGCGGGAGAGACGCAGTATTTT. Its translation is CASRLAGETQYF. Combining the CDR3 with reference TRBV19 and TRBJ2-3 gives the whole variable domain DGGITQSPKYLFRKEGQNVTLSCEQNLNHDAMYWYRQDPGQGLRLIYYSQIVNDFQKGDIAEGYSVSREKKESFPLTVTSAQKNPTAFYLCASRLAGETQYFGPGTRLTVL.